Listed here is a single T cell receptor (beta chain). The CDR3 covers 14 residues. Germline assignment: CDR1 GTSNPN and CDR2 SVGIG (reference sequence). The V end lost 4 bases, the J end lost 0 bases, and 10 bases lay between the germline ends. TRAV- and TRBV-specific primers were used for first-strand cDNA, which covered alpha and beta chains. PCR amplification of the TCRs was performed with Phusion for 20 PCR cycles, and it relied on a constant-region primer together with a V-primer adapter. TCRdb fed the reads into MiXCR, producing one record per CDR3 protein. Counted here are 9,800 or so distinct CDR3 sequences, roughly 80% occurring once; the ten biggest clones make up roughly 1.5%. Ipilimumab, nivolumab, aspirin, low-dose cyclophosphamide and low-dose radiotherapy were administered to donors. This record comes from a study of low-dose radiotherapy and immunotherapy resistance in tumors. Study-level information: On an every-two-weeks schedule, patients received intravenous nivolumab 240 mg, along with ipilimumab 1 mg/kg every six weeks. On a schedule of every two weeks, intravenous cyclophosphamide at a dose of 200 mg/m2 was delivered one day before each radiation and immunotherapy administration.

The receptor was isolated from a human donor with advanced metastatic prostate, ovarian, gallbladder or colorectal cancer (not recorded which). This table probably holds off-target reads from a library built for another chain. This chain uses TRBV30 with TRBJ1-3, with D hard to call. The CDR3 DNA reads as TGTGCCTGGAACAAGAGACTCTCTGGAAACACCATATATTTT. Its protein product is CAWNKRLSGNTIYF.